This T cell receptor (beta chain) was captured by sequencing in a study of neurological immune-mediated disorders (dated by TCRdb to between 2018 and 2021). At the level of the whole study: Among the approximately 34 multiple sclerosis patients, relapsing-remitting MS accounted for some 30 and secondary progressive MS accounted for 3. Peripheral blood TCR-beta repertoires from patients with HTLV-I-associated myelopathy (HAM/TSP), patients with multiple sclerosis, and healthy controls were compared in the study using UMI-based sequencing. The approximately 100 TCR-beta libraries included longitudinal samples, technical triplicates and paired sorted CD4+ and CD8+ T-cell subsets alongside PBMC samples. The cohort was made up of 65 to 75 subjects, consisting of about 15 HAM/TSP patients, some 34 multiple sclerosis patients and roughly 20 healthy controls.

Paper-wide results and their limitations: In phylogenetic analysis, the repertoires of 18 of 34 MS patients grouped into a cluster of related CDR3 sequences, which suggests a possible signature at the repertoire level. Across subjects, expanded clones never shared an identical CDR3 amino acid sequence, which suggests that the TCR-beta repertoires in every group were private. The MS cluster was not associated with any clinical or MRI features, and the authors stated that larger cohorts are needed. TCR clonal expansion was highest in HAM/TSP patients and lowest in MS patients, with MS patients falling below even healthy controls.

The CDR3 runs 13 amino acids, cysteine and phenylalanine included. Only the CDR3 region is kept as DNA, spanning 39 bases read in frame from base 1. V and J lose 0 bases and 8 bases, and a span of 11 bases separates them. CDR1 SGHRS and CDR2 YFSETQ are derived from the germline V gene. This clonotype was detected many times. No cognate antigen has been identified for it. No much larger clonotype is one base removed from it; base qualities were not supplied. cDNA synthesis used template-switch 5'RACE with a primer carrying a 10-nucleotide random unique molecular identifier tagging each TCR transcript. Over 170 million TCR-beta sequences, covering 15-18 subjects, were produced in each sequencing run. Total RNA was extracted with the RNeasy kit. TCR-beta VDJ regions were amplified with primers for the TCR constant region and the 5'RACE anchor, using the KAPA Real-time Library Amplification kit. Sample indexes and Illumina adaptors were added in a first PCR, and a second PCR then increased library yield. After Ampure bead purification, the TCR product of roughly 650 bp was size-selected on a 2% E-gel SizeSelection system. Library quality was checked on a Bioanalyzer, concentration was measured with Qubit, and libraries were quantified with the Kapa Library Quantification kit before pooling. Paired-end 2 x 150 bp sequencing of the libraries was performed on an Illumina HiSeq 2500. To increase sequence diversity, roughly 24-30% phiX was spiked into each library pool. Per the source publication's procedure: The quality-filtered reads were processed with the UMI-based MiGEC pipeline, whose error correction step removed more than 80% of the raw TCR sequences. IMGT germline references were used for alignment of VDJ genes, and clonotypes were defined by a unique CDR3 amino acid sequence together with V-J genes. Clonal expansion, Shannon diversity and CDR3 relatedness (CalcPairwiseDistances, ClusterSamples) were evaluated with VDJtools, and phylogenetic trees were built with CLCbio workbench. Clones with at least 8 unique UMIs were defined as expanded, with this threshold being based on coefficient-of-variation modelling across technical triplicates. TCRdb reanalyzed the raw reads on its own, using fastp at Q25 for trimming and MiXCR for clone calling, and kept in-frame beta chains. All rows with the same CDR3 protein become a single entry with the most common DNA and genes. The V and J calls reflect TCRdb's pipeline rather than the authors' work. The sample records tens of thousands of distinct CDR3 sequences, around 5.5% of which are singletons. Of the sample, around 7.2% falls within the top ten clones.

For the unsorted PBMC libraries, 2 million PBMCs were stored in RNAlater at -80 degrees C until RNA extraction and were used to generate the libraries. Multiple sclerosis patients were enrolled in a US clinical protocol evaluating disease progression by magnetic resonance imaging. PBMCs were separated from peripheral blood using Ficoll-Hypaque density gradient centrifugation and then cryopreserved in liquid nitrogen. The sequence links TRBV5-1 to TRBJ1-1, with TRBD1 perhaps the D gene, on 6 matching bases. Specimen: PBMCs. The clonotype comes from a man aged 18 to 29 with multiple sclerosis. The DNA sequence is as follows: TGCGCCAGCAGCTTGGGTGACAGGCAAGAAGCTTTCTTT. This sequence encodes CASSLGDRQEAFF. When the CDR3 is completed using the reference TRBV5-1 and TRBJ1-1 genes on either side, the full variable domain is KAGVTQTPRYLIKTRGQQVTLSCSPISGHRSVSWYQQTPGQGLQFLFEYFSETQRNKGNFPGRFSGRQFSNSRSEMNVSTLELGDSALYLCASSLGDRQEAFFGQGTRLTVV.